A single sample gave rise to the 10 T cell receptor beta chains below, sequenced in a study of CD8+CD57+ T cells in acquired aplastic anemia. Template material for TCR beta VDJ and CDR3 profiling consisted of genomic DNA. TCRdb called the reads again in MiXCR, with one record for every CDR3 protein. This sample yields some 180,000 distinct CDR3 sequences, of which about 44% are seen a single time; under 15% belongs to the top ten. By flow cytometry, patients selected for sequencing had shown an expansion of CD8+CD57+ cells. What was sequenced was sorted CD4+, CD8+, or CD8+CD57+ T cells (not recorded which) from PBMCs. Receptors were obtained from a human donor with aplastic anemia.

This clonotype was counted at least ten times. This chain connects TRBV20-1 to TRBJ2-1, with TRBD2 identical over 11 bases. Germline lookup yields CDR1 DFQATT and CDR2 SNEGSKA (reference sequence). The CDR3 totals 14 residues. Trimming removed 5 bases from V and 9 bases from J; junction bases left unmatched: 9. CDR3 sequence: CSAPTSGGVGEQFF. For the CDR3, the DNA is TGCAGTGCTCCTACTAGCGGGGGTGTGGGTGAGCAGTTCTTC.

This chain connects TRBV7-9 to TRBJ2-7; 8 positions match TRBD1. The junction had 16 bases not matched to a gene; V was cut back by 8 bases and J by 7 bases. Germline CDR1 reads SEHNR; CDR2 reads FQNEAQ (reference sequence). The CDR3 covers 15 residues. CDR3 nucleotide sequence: TGTGCCAGCTCCCCGTCCCGGACAGGGTGGTTTGAGCAGTACTTC. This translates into CASSPSRTGWFEQYF.

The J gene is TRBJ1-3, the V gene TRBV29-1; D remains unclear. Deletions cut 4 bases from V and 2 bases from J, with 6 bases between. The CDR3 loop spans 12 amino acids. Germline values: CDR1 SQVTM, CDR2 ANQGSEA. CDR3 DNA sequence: TGCAGCGTTGGCAGTACTGGAAACACCATATATTTT. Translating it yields CSVGSTGNTIYF.

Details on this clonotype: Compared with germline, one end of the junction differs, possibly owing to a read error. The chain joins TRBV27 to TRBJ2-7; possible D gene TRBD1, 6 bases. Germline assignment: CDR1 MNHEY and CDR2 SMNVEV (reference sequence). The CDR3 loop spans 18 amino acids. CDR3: CAGSLNPTGTLRSYEQYF. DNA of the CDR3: TGTGCCGGCAGTTTAAACCCAACCGGGACACTGCGCTCCTACGAGCAGTACTTC.

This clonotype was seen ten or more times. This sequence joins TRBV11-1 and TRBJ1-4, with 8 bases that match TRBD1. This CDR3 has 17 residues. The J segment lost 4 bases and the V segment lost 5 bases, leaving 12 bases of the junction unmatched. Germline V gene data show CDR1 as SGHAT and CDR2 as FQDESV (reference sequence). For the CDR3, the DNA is TGTGCCAGCAGCCCCAGAGGACAGGGCGGGGTTAATGAAAAACTGTTTTTT. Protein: CASSPRGQGGVNEKLFF.

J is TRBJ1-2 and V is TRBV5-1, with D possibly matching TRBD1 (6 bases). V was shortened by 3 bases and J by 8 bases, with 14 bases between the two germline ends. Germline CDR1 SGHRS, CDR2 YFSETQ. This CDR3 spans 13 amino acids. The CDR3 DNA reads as TGCGCCAGCAGCTATGAGGGGGAACGGGGCTACACCTTC. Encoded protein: CASSYEGERGYTF.

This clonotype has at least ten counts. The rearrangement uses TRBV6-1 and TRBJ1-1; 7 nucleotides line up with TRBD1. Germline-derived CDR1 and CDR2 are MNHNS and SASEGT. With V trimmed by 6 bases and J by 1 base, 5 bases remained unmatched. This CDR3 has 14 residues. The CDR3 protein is CASSQTGKNTEAFF. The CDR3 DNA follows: TGTGCCAGCAGCCAGACAGGGAAGAACACTGAAGCTTTCTTT.

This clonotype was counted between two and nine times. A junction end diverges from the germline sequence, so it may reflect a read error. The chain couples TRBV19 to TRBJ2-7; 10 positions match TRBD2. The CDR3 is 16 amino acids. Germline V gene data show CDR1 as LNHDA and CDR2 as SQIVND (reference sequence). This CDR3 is CANSINRAGGPYEQYF. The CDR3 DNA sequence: TGTGCCAATAGTATAAATCGAGCGGGAGGGCCCTACGAGCAGTACTTC.

The CDR3 loop is CASSLQVPGNTIYF. The CDR3 nucleotides are TGTGCCAGCAGCTTGCAGGTACCTGGAAACACCATATATTTT. The J gene is TRBJ1-3, the V gene TRBV5-4; D uncertain. CDR1 SGHNT and CDR2 YYREEE come from the germline V gene (reference sequence). This CDR3 is built from 14 residues. The V end was cut by 1 base, the J end by 2 bases, with 7 bases between.

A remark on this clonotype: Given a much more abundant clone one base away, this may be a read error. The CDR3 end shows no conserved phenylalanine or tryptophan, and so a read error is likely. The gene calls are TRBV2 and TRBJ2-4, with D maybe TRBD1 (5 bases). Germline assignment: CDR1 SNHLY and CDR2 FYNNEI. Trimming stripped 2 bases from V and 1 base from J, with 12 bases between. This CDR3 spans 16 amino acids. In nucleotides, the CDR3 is TGTGCCAGCAGTGAAACCCAGGGATTTGCCAAAAACATTCAGTACCTC. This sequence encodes CASSETQGFAKNIQYL.